This T cell receptor beta chain came from a study of siplizumab effects on memory and regulatory T cells. Using immunoSEQ multiplex PCR, the repertoire was profiled, and TCRdb retains in-frame clones only, with some absent. This sample has 70,000 to 95,000 clones, with roughly 97% found just once. CDR3 size: 16 residues. The sequence was collected from a human donor in good health. This chain links TRBV21-1 with TRBJ1-1. TRBV21-1 is annotated as a pseudogene. The sample was naive CD4+ T cells sorted from blood. The CDR3 protein is CASSKGAGRGNTEAFF. CDR3 coding DNA: TGTGCCAGCAGCAAAGGAGCAGGACGCGGGAACACTGAAGCTTTCTTT.